This T cell receptor (beta chain) comes out of a study of cytomegalovirus exposure and HLA in healthy donors. Study-level information: Samples from HLA-typed donors yielded around 85 million unique TCRs in an early data release.

The PCR ran on 60 Vbeta and 13 Jbeta primers. Source study methods: Approximately 9.9 million shared chains were among the 60 million to 80 million unique TCR beta chains that a later analysis counted. Measured with immunoSEQ multiplex PCR; TCRdb has only the in-frame clones, and not every one. V and J calls and clone size follow that table, whereas D and trimming were derived from the DNA. The data show some 30,000 clones, 40% to 50% seen once. Whole-study results and caveats: Reports indicate that TCR beta sequences accurately predicted the HLA-A and HLA-B alleles of most subjects. Later analysis placed DRB1 highest and HLA-C lowest in TCR association rates, which differed by HLA locus.

The germline CDR1 and CDR2 sequences are GTSNPN and SVGIG (reference sequence). This CDR3 is 14 amino acids long. Trimming cost V 0 bases and J 8 bases; bases outside gene matches: 6. Note on this clone: Its antigen is unknown.

This receptor was obtained from a woman aged 45-60 years in good health and CMV-seronegative. The material sequenced was PBMCs. The J gene is TRBJ1-3, the V gene TRBV30; 8 nucleotides line up with TRBD1. The CDR3 DNA sequence: TGTGCCTGGAGTGTTAGGACAGGGTTGGACACCATATATTTT. Amino acid sequence: CAWSVRTGLDTIYF.